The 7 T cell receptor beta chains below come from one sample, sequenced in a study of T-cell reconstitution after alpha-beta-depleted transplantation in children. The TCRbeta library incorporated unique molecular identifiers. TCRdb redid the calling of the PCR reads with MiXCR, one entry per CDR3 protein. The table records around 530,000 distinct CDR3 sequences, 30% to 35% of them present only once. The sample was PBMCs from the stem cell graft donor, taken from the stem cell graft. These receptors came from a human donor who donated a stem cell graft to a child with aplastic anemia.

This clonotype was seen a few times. In DNA, the CDR3 is TGCAGTGCTGGGGCGGGTAGCGGGAGTATAGGAGATACGCAGTATTTT. It translates to CSAGAGSGSIGDTQYF. V gene TRBV20-1 combines with J gene TRBJ2-3, with 9 bases lining up with TRBD2. The V gene's germline CDR1 is DFQATT and CDR2 SNEGSKA (reference sequence). This CDR3 spans 16 amino acids. The V and J ends lost 5 bases and 5 bases, in that order; junction bases with no gene match: 14.

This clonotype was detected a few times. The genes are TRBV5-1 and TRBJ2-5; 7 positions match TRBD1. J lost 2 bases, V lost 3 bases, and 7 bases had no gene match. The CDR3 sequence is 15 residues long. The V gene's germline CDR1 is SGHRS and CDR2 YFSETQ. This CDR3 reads CASSSAGQAQETQYF. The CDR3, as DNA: TGCGCCAGCAGCTCTGCCGGACAGGCTCAAGAGACCCAGTACTTC. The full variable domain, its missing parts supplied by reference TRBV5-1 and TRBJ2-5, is KAGVTQTPRYLIKTRGQQVTLSCSPISGHRSVSWYQQTPGQGLQFLFEYFSETQRNKGNFPGRFSGRQFSNSRSEMNVSTLELGDSALYLCASSSAGQAQETQYFGPGTRLLVL.

The CDR3 DNA is TGTGCCAGCAGTGCCGAAGGGGGGGGCGATCAGCCCCAGCATTTT. Translation gives CASSAEGGGDQPQHF. J is TRBJ1-5 and V is TRBV25-1; perhaps TRBD1 as D (6 bases). CDR1 and CDR2 from the germline V gene are MGHDK and SYGVNS. V gave up 4 bases and J gave up 5 bases, with 15 bases separating them. The CDR3 has 15 residues. The whole variable domain, filled in from reference TRBV25-1 and TRBJ1-5, reads EADIYQTPRYLVIGTGKKITLECSQTMGHDKMYWYQQDPGMELHLIHYSYGVNSTEKGDLSSESTVSRIRTEHFPLTLESARPSHTSQYLCASSAEGGGDQPQHFGDGTRLSIL.

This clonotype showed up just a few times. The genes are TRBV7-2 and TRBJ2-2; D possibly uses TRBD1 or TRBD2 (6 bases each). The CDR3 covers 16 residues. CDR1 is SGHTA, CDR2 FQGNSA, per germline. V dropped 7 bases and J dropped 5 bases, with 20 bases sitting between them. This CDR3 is CASTRRGDDITGELFF. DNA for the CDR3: TGTGCCAGCACCCGGAGGGGGGACGATATTACCGGGGAGCTGTTTTTT.

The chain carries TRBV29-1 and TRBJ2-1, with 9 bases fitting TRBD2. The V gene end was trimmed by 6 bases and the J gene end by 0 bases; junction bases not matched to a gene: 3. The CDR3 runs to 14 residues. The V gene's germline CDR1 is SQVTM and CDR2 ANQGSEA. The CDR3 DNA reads TGCAGCGTGACTAGCGGATACTCCTACAATGAGCAGTTCTTC. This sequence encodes CSVTSGYSYNEQFF.

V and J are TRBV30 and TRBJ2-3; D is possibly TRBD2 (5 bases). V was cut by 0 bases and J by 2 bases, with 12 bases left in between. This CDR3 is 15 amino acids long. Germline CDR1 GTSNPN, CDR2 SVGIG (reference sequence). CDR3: CAWSVQRSFTDTQYF. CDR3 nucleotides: TGTGCCTGGAGTGTACAGCGGTCCTTCACAGATACGCAGTATTTT.

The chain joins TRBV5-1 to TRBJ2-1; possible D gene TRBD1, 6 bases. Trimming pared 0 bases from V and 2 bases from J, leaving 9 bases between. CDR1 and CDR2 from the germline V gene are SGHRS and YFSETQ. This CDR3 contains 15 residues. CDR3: CASSLDRDTYNEQFF. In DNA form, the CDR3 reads TGCGCCAGCAGCTTGGACAGGGACACCTACAATGAGCAGTTCTTC.